This entry lists 24 T cell receptor beta chains sequenced from one sample in a study of STAT3 mutations in large granular lymphocyte leukemia. What these receptors recognize is not known. Study-wide findings and caveats: Every T-LGLL patient had at least one immunodominant TCRbeta clonotype.

Sequencing used immunoSEQ multiplex PCR; TCRdb keeps in-frame clones, though not all of them. The data contain around 17,000 clones, about four fifths of them singletons. Sequences were obtained from peripheral blood mononuclear cells. Every receptor here comes from a man aged 50-60 years with T-cell large granular lymphocyte leukemia. Some clones in this sample may be carry-over from other donors' samples.

J is TRBJ2-1 and V is TRBV9; TRBD1 matches 11 bases. Germline CDR1 reads SGDLS; CDR2 reads YYNGEE. V trimming: 3 bases; J trimming: 9 bases; junction bases outside the gene matches: 8. The CDR3 sequence is 15 residues long. CDR3: CASSAWGTGGSEQFF. DNA for the CDR3: TGTGCCAGCAGCGCCTGGGGGACAGGGGGGAGTGAGCAGTTCTTC.

This chain links TRBV19 with TRBJ1-5; D remains unclear. Germline V gene data show CDR1 as LNHDA and CDR2 as SQIVND (reference sequence). This CDR3 comprises 15 residues. V lost 3 bases and J lost 0, with 9 bases in between. The DNA of the CDR3 is TGTGCCAGTAGTATTGTCAGCCATAGCAATCAGCCCCAGCATTTT. Its protein is CASSIVSHSNQPQHF.

This chain uses TRBV18 with TRBJ2-7; the D gene is possibly TRBD1 (6 bases). The CDR3 is 13 residues long. V lost 0 bases and J 4 bases, leaving 7 bases between the germline ends. Germline lookup yields CDR1 KGHSH and CDR2 LQKENI. In DNA form, the CDR3 reads TGTGCCAGCTCACCACCTGGACAGTACGAGCAGTACTTC. This sequence encodes CASSPPGQYEQYF.

V and J are TRBV19 and TRBJ1-2, with 9 positions matching TRBD1. J lost 5 bases, V lost 9 bases, and 7 bases had no gene match. This CDR3 is 13 amino acids long. CDR1 is LNHDA, CDR2 SQIVND, per germline (reference sequence). The CDR3 sequence: CASPLQGAYGYTF. The CDR3 region has the DNA TGTGCCAGCCCCCTACAGGGGGCTTATGGCTACACCTTC.

The rearrangement uses TRBV5-1 and TRBJ2-1; no definite D call. CDR1 is SGHRS and CDR2 is YFSETQ in the germline V gene. CDR3 length equals 14 residues. Trimming removed 1 base at V and 5 bases at J, with 10 bases between. In DNA, the CDR3 is TGCGCCAGCAGCTTGTACGGCAGAAACAATGAGCAGTTCTTC. It specifies CASSLYGRNNEQFF.

The V gene is TRBV11-2, the J gene TRBJ2-7; no firm D call. The germline V gene encodes CDR1 SGHAT and CDR2 FQNNGV. V lost 4 bases and J 3 bases, leaving 4 bases between the germline ends. The CDR3 has 11 residues. CDR3 DNA: TGTGCCAGCAGCTCCAGCTACGAGCAGTACTTC. This translates into CASSSSYEQYF.

The J gene is TRBJ1-1, the V gene TRBV15, with 7 nucleotides matching TRBD1. The length of the CDR3 is 14 residues. V lost 3 bases, J lost 4 bases, and 5 bases stayed unmatched. CDR1 is LNHNV and CDR2 is YYDKDF in the germline V gene (reference sequence). The CDR3 bases are TGTGCCACCAGCAGTAAGGGACAGCTCACTGAAGCTTTCTTT. Protein: CATSSKGQLTEAFF.

The rearrangement joins TRBV5-1 to TRBJ1-2; TRBD1 aligns across 8 bases. Trimming at V came to 0 bases and at J to 5 bases, leaving 9 bases not matched to a gene. From germline, CDR1 is SGHRS and CDR2 YFSETQ. This CDR3 has 16 residues. The CDR3 sequence: CASSLDTAGTGYGYTF. CDR3 coding DNA: TGCGCCAGCAGCTTGGACACTGCCGGGACAGGATATGGCTACACCTTC.

This clone occurred a few times. This chain links TRBV9 with TRBJ1-1; D gene uncertain. Looked up from germline, CDR1 is SGDLS and CDR2 is YYNGEE. The CDR3 length is 13 residues. V shed 2 bases and J shed 1 base, with 6 bases lying between them. Here the CDR3 reads CASSVSPNTEAFF. The CDR3 nucleotides are TGTGCCAGCAGCGTTTCGCCGAACACTGAAGCTTTCTTT.

The chain couples TRBV5-6 to TRBJ1-1; D may be TRBD1 (6 bases). There are 13 residues in the CDR3. V was cut by 3 bases and J by 2 bases, with 8 bases left in between. Germline assignment: CDR1 SGHDT and CDR2 YYEEEE. CDR3 region: CASSSDSNTEAFF. CDR3 DNA: TGTGCCAGCAGCTCGGACAGTAACACTGAAGCTTTCTTT.

The rearrangement uses TRBV29-1 and TRBJ2-2; D perhaps matches TRBD1 (5 bases). Between the trimmed V and J ends, which lost 3 bases and 5 bases, there was a span of 7 bases. Germline CDR1 is SQVTM and CDR2 is ANQGSEA. CDR3 length equals 12 residues. CDR3 sequence reads: CSVDSGTGELFF. The CDR3 DNA reads as TGCAGCGTTGATTCAGGGACCGGGGAGCTGTTTTTT.

This rearrangement joins TRBV6-4 to TRBJ1-3, with TRBD1 matching over 8 bases. CDR1 is MRHNA and CDR2 is SNTAGT in the germline V gene. The CDR3 spans 15 residues. V was clipped by 0 bases and J by 2 bases; unmatched bases: 0. The chain's CDR3 is CASSDSQGAGNTIYF. The CDR3 DNA follows: TGTGCCAGCAGTGACTCACAGGGGGCTGGAAACACCATATATTTT.

The chain employs TRBV4-1 and TRBJ2-3, with 9 bases lining up with TRBD1. After removal of 4 bases from V and 3 bases from J, the junction contained 2 bases not matched to a gene. This CDR3 has 14 residues. Per the germline V gene, CDR1 is MGHRA and CDR2 is YSYEKL. The CDR3 coding sequence is TGCGCCAGCAGCCTAGGGACAGGGACAGATACGCAGTATTTT. Translating it yields CASSLGTGTDTQYF.

The rearrangement joins TRBV4-1 to TRBJ2-1; D is unresolved. Germline V gene lookup returns CDR1 MGHRA and CDR2 YSYEKL. V lost 4 bases to trimming and J lost 5 bases, with 6 bases between them. This CDR3 contains 12 residues. CDR3: CASSPINNEQFF. The CDR3 bases are TGCGCCAGCAGCCCAATAAACAATGAGCAGTTCTTC.

This clone was counted between two and nine times. The gene calls are TRBV27 and TRBJ2-3; D is possibly TRBD1 (6 bases). V was clipped by 0 bases and J by 3 bases, with 19 bases between them. The germline gives CDR1 MNHEY, CDR2 SMNVEV (reference sequence). CDR3 length equals 18 residues. The CDR3: CASSLSTRLQGGTDTQYF. Written as DNA, the CDR3 is TGTGCCAGCAGTTTATCGACGAGACTACAGGGTGGGACAGATACGCAGTATTTT.

J is TRBJ2-7 and V is TRBV5-1, with TRBD1 identical over 7 bases. CDR3 length: 15 residues. The germline V gene encodes CDR1 SGHRS and CDR2 YFSETQ. V was clipped by 1 base and J by 7 bases; unmatched bases: 11. Here the CDR3 DNA reads TGCGCCAGCAGCTTGATGGGGCTACAGGGGAATGAGCAGTACTTC. Amino acid sequence: CASSLMGLQGNEQYF. The whole variable domain, filled in from reference TRBV5-1 and TRBJ2-7, reads KAGVTQTPRYLIKTRGQQVTLSCSPISGHRSVSWYQQTPGQGLQFLFEYFSETQRNKGNFPGRFSGRQFSNSRSEMNVSTLELGDSALYLCASSLMGLQGNEQYFGPGTRLTVT.

V usage is TRBV19 and J usage is TRBJ1-3; TRBD1 is a possible D gene (6 bases). The ends were cut back, 6 bases at V and 0 bases at J, with 12 bases in the middle. The CDR3 runs to 15 residues. Germline V CDR1 and CDR2: LNHDA, SQIVND (reference sequence). CDR3 DNA sequence: TGTGCCAGTAGGCAGGACAGAGCCTCTGGAAACACCATATATTTT. This sequence encodes CASRQDRASGNTIYF.

The CDR3 DNA reads TGTGCCAGCTCCGGGGACAGGGGCTACGAGCAGTACTTC. Translation: CASSGDRGYEQYF. This chain uses TRBV18 with TRBJ2-7; 10 positions agree with TRBD1. Looked up from germline, CDR1 is KGHSH and CDR2 is LQKENI. After removal of 6 bases from V and 3 bases from J, the junction contained 2 bases not matched to a gene. The CDR3 consists of 13 residues.

V and J are TRBV19 and TRBJ2-3; weak D call: TRBD2 (5 bases). The CDR3 runs to 13 residues. Germline V gene lookup returns CDR1 LNHDA and CDR2 SQIVND (reference sequence). V gave up 2 bases and J gave up 7 bases, with 10 bases separating them. The CDR3 DNA sequence: TGTGCCAGTAGTATAAACGGGAAGAATACGCAGTATTTT. It encodes CASSINGKNTQYF.

Here the CDR3 reads CASSIAPGPSLTGELFF. The DNA of the CDR3 is TGTGCCAGCAGTATTGCCCCGGGCCCATCACTCACCGGGGAGCTGTTTTTT. The rearrangement uses TRBV27 and TRBJ2-2; D gene unclear. Germline V gene data show CDR1 as MNHEY and CDR2 as SMNVEV (reference sequence). The CDR3 contains 17 residues. V shed 5 bases and J shed 4 bases, with 20 bases lying between them.

The V call is TRBV5-5, the J call TRBJ2-3, with no clear D. This CDR3 has 15 residues. Trimming took 0 bases from V and 2 from J, leaving 10 bases between them. CDR1 and CDR2 from the germline V gene are SGHKS and YYEKEE (reference sequence). CDR3: CASSLEQIYTDTQYF. CDR3 sequence (DNA): TGTGCCAGCAGCTTGGAGCAGATATACACAGATACGCAGTATTTT.

This sequence joins TRBV5-1 and TRBJ2-3; 7 nucleotides align to TRBD1. Germline V lookup: CDR1 SGHRS, CDR2 YFSETQ. This CDR3 comprises 14 residues. V trimming: 4 bases; J trimming: 0 bases; junction bases outside the gene matches: 2. The CDR3 protein is CASSRDSSTDTQYF. The DNA for the CDR3 is TGCGCCAGCAGCCGGGACAGTAGCACAGATACGCAGTATTTT. The full variable domain, its missing parts supplied by reference TRBV5-1 and TRBJ2-3, is KAGVTQTPRYLIKTRGQQVTLSCSPISGHRSVSWYQQTPGQGLQFLFEYFSETQRNKGNFPGRFSGRQFSNSRSEMNVSTLELGDSALYLCASSRDSSTDTQYFGPGTRLTVL.

This rearrangement joins TRBV7-2 to TRBJ2-4; D is unclear. Trimming removed 5 bases from V and 7 bases from J, with 6 bases in between. From germline, CDR1 is SGHTA and CDR2 FQGNSA. The CDR3 sequence is 11 residues long. CDR3 residues: CASSPSNIQYF. Here the CDR3 DNA reads TGTGCCAGCAGCCCATCGAACATTCAGTACTTC.

There are a few counts of this clone. CDR3 nucleotides: TGTGCCAGCAGATTGGGACAGGGATACAATCAGCCCCAGCATTTT. Its translation is CASRLGQGYNQPQHF. V gene TRBV6-1 combines with J gene TRBJ1-5; 9 nucleotides match TRBD1. The V and J ends lost 6 bases and 3 bases, in that order; junction bases with no gene match: 6. CDR1 and CDR2 (germline): MNHNS, SASEGT. CDR3 length equals 15 residues.